These 3 T cell receptor beta chains came from one sample sequenced in a study of blood T cell repertoires in COVID-19. Data came from immunoSEQ multiplex PCR; TCRdb stores just in-frame clones and leaves some out. The sample records approximately 500,000 clones, around 90% being singletons. What was sequenced was peripheral blood. The receptors stem from a woman between 50 and 59 years old with COVID-19, enrolled during active disease.

The CDR3 DNA is TGTGCCAGCAGCCTTATTGACAGGGGGGTGTTCTTC. Residues: CASSLIDRGVFF. V is TRBV14 and J is TRBJ2-1; 9 bases align to TRBD1. The CDR3 covers 12 residues. After removal of 4 bases from V and 15 bases from J, the junction contained 7 bases not matched to a gene. CDR1 is SGHDN, CDR2 FVKESK, per germline. Combining the CDR3 with reference TRBV14 and TRBJ2-1 gives the whole variable domain EAGVTQFPSHSVIEKGQTVTLRCDPISGHDNLYWYRRVMGKEIKFLLHFVKESKQDESGMPNNRFLAERTGGTYSTLKVQPAELEDSGVYFCASSLIDRGVFFGPGTRLTVL.

This sequence joins TRBV9 and TRBJ1-5; D remains ambiguous. Germline V CDR1 and CDR2: SGDLS, YYNGEE. V lost 0 bases, J lost 6 bases, and 10 bases lay in between. This CDR3 is built from 14 residues. CDR3 coding DNA: TGTGCCAGCAGCGTAGGAGGCTCGGGTCAGCCCCAGCATTTT. Amino acids: CASSVGGSGQPQHF.

The chain uses TRBV5-1 and TRBJ1-1; D is ambiguous. The CDR3 length is 12 residues. Deletions cut 1 base from V and 6 bases from J, with 7 bases between. CDR1 is SGHRS and CDR2 is YFSETQ in the germline V gene. The CDR3 DNA reads as TGCGCCAGCAGCTTGTTGGGCCCTGAAGCTTTCTTT. This sequence encodes CASSLLGPEAFF.